These T cell receptor beta chains were read from a single sample in a study of regulatory T cells in long-lasting Graves disease. One entry per CDR3 protein results from TCRdb running MiXCR on the multiplex PCR reads. The data contain about 560,000 distinct CDR3 sequences, 15% to 20% of them singletons. The same data also went into a second study, on T cells in Graves' hyperthyroidism and ophthalmopathy.

Sequencing was performed on peripheral blood mononuclear cells (PBMCs), taken at new diagnosis, from a patient treated with antithyroid drugs. These receptors originate from a man between 18 and 35 years old with Graves disease. CDR3s include the opening cysteine and the closing phenylalanine or tryptophan. The D gene is left open where the match is weak. Clone size is given for some rows only: seen once, a few or many times, or a class if the clone is expanded.

>TRBV18|TRBJ2-1|many|NA
CASSPTQGSRNEQFF
TGTGCCAGCTCACCTACACAGGGATCCCGCAATGAGCAGTTCTTC
>TRBV10-3|TRBJ2-3|many|TRBD1
CAISADRGPPDTQYF
TGTGCCATCAGTGCTGACAGGGGGCCCCCAGATACGCAGTATTTT
>TRBV20-1|TRBJ2-7|many|TRBD2
CSALLAGGPRQYF
TGCAGTGCGCTCCTAGCGGGAGGGCCTCGGCAGTACTTC
>TRBV20-1|TRBJ2-2|NA|NA
CSARVPVGTGELFF
TGCAGTGCTAGAGTCCCCGTGGGCACCGGGGAGCTGTTTTTT
>TRBV10-2|TRBJ2-7|few|NA
CASSEPPDYYEQYF
TGCGCCAGCAGTGAGCCACCGGACTACTACGAGCAGTACTTC
>TRBV28|TRBJ2-2|few|NA
CASSPPRAHTGELFF
TGTGCCAGCAGTCCGCCGAGGGCCCACACCGGGGAGCTGTTTTTT
>TRBV5-5|TRBJ2-1|NA|TRBD2
CASSPRTSGRADNEQFF
TGTGCCAGCAGCCCCCGGACTAGCGGGAGGGCCGACAATGAGCAGTTCTTC
>TRBV19|TRBJ1-2|few|NA
CASSSRPYGYTF
TGTGCCAGTAGTTCGCGCCCCTATGGCTACACCTTC
>TRBV7-9|TRBJ1-5|many|NA
CASSLAGPDNQPQHF
TGTGCCAGCAGCTTAGCGGGCCCGGACAATCAGCCCCAGCATTTT
>TRBV9|TRBJ1-2|NA|NA
CASSVGQYNGYTF
TGTGCCAGCAGCGTAGGACAGTACAATGGCTACACCTTC
>TRBV7-9|TRBJ1-6|NA|NA
CASSSNSLLHF
TGTGCCAGCAGCTCGAATTCACTCCTCCACTTT
>TRBV20-1|TRBJ2-5|many|NA
CSASPVWDEKETQYF
TGCAGTGCTAGTCCAGTATGGGATGAAAAAGAGACCCAGTACTTC
>TRBV12-3/TRBV12-4|TRBJ2-3|many|TRBD2
CASSRAGGPVDTQYF
TGTGCCAGCAGCCGAGCGGGAGGGCCGGTAGATACGCAGTATTTT
>TRBV18|TRBJ2-4|few|TRBD2
CASSPSLAGVGIQYF
TGTGCCAGCTCACCTTCGCTAGCGGGAGTGGGCATTCAGTACTTC
>TRBV20-1|TRBJ2-2|few|NA
CSARSAGLRTGELFF
TGCAGTGCTAGGTCGGCGGGACTGCGCACCGGGGAGCTGTTTTTT
>TRBV3-1|TRBJ1-1|many|NA
CATQTAGNTEAFF
TGTGCCACCCAGACAGCCGGGAACACTGAAGCTTTCTTT
>TRBV12-3/TRBV12-4|TRBJ2-1|NA|TRBD1
CASSLTGVLPHNEQFF
TGTGCCAGCAGTCTGACAGGGGTTCTTCCTCACAATGAGCAGTTCTTC
>TRBV2|TRBJ2-5|many|NA
CASNLDRSEETQYF
TGTGCCAGCAATTTGGACCGTAGCGAAGAGACCCAGTACTTC